The 28 T cell receptor beta chains below were found in one sample sequenced in a study of Tregs in tolerant kidney transplant recipients. After around 6 days with irradiated graft donor PBMCs, CFSE-labeled recipient PBMCs were FACS-sorted. Libraries were prepared by immunoSEQ multiplex PCR; TCRdb keeps only in-frame clonotypes and omits some of them. Across 2,000 to 3,000 clones, the top ten clones capture about 5.2% of the sample. Their antigens are not known. The sample was CD8+ T cells from blood cultured with allogeneic cells, taken before the transplant. Receptors originate from a human patient who received a combined kidney and bone marrow transplant.

As for this clone: The read gets to within 3 residues of the CDR3 end, and the germline J gene fills in the rest. The chain joins TRBV4-2 to TRBJ1-5; TRBD1 matches at 8 bases. In germline, CDR1 is LGHNA, CDR2 YNFKEQ. V dropped 1 base and J dropped 6; count of bases not matched to a gene: 5. The CDR3 extends over 15 amino acids. The sequenced CDR3 bases are TGTGCCAGCAGCCAAGCCTGGACAGGGTCTCAGCCC. This gives the protein CASSQAWTGSQP. The full-length CDR3 reads as CASSQAWTGSQPQHF.

In the case of this clone: The read falls 3 residues short of the CDR3 end, and the missing part is taken from the germline J gene. The chain carries TRBV20-1 and TRBJ2-7, with 10 bases fitting TRBD2. The CDR3 is made up of 14 amino acids. The trim removed 5 bases at V and 3 bases at J, leaving 7 bases unmatched. Germline CDR1 reads DFQATT; CDR2 reads SNEGSKA (reference sequence). The sequenced part of the CDR3 DNA is TGCAGTGCTGCCGGACTAGCGGAGGGCTACGAG. Its protein product is CSAAGLAEGYE. The entire CDR3 is CSAAGLAEGYEQYF.

In the case of this clone: From the germline J gene comes the end of the CDR3, since the read stops 3 residues before it. The chain joins TRBV27 to TRBJ2-1; 7 nucleotides line up with TRBD1. V lost 1 base, J lost 7 bases, and 4 bases stayed unmatched. This CDR3 comprises 14 residues. CDR1 is MNHEY, CDR2 SMNVEV, per germline (reference sequence). CDR3 bases read: TGTGCCAGCAGTTTATTCACAGGGGCGAATGAG. Protein sequence: CASSLFTGANE. In full, the CDR3 reads CASSLFTGANEQFF.

In regard to this clone: From the germline J gene comes the end of the CDR3, since the read stops 3 residues before it. The chain has TRBV13 and TRBJ2-1, with 9 positions matching TRBD2. Germline V gene lookup returns CDR1 PRHDT and CDR2 FYEKMQ (reference sequence). The CDR3 consists of 16 residues. V gave up 1 base and J gave up 8 bases; unmatched junction bases: 9. The CDR3 reads CASSLDRLAGIYEQFF. The sequenced CDR3 bases are TGTGCCAGCAGCTTAGATCGGCTAGCGGGGATCTATGAG.

This clone ranks as medium-sized in terms of frequency. The CDR3 loop reads CASSVWTSGTGELFF. The CDR3 bases that were read are TGTGCCAGCAGCGTCTGGACTAGCGGTACCGGGGAG. The chain joins TRBV9 to TRBJ2-2; 10 bases are shared with TRBD2. The missing CDR3 end, 3 residues past where the read stops, is filled in from the germline J gene. Germline trimming cut 2 bases from V and 5 bases from J; bases unmatched to any gene: 3. The CDR3 runs 15 residues. In germline, CDR1 is SGDLS, CDR2 YYNGEE.

This clone shows up as medium-sized by frequency. The read is 3 residues too short to cover the CDR3 end, so that end is filled in from the germline J gene. V is TRBV4-2 and J is TRBJ2-2; D unresolved. The CDR3 consists of 13 residues. Germline-derived CDR1 and CDR2 are LGHNA and YNFKEQ. The V gene lost 1 base and the J gene lost 4 bases, with 4 bases spanning the gap. CDR3: CASSQGSTGELFF. Incomplete CDR3 DNA: TGTGCCAGCAGCCAAGGCAGCACCGGGGAG.

Remarks on this clone: The missing CDR3 end, 3 residues past where the read stops, is filled in from the germline J gene. The chain joins TRBV12-3 or TRBV12-4 to TRBJ2-1; D unclear. The CDR3 extends over 14 amino acids. Trimming stripped 1 base from V and 7 bases from J, with 11 bases between. CDR3 DNA (partial): TGTGCCAGCAGTTTAGTCACCCCCGGGAATGAG. Its protein product is CASSLVTPGNE. The whole CDR3 sequence reads CASSLVTPGNEQFF.

As regards this clone: The missing CDR3 end, 3 residues past where the read stops, is filled in from the germline J gene. This chain joins TRBV19 and TRBJ1-1, with D unresolved. The germline CDR1 and CDR2 sequences are LNHDA and SQIVND (reference sequence). The CDR3 has 15 residues. The CDR3 reads CASSIIAGGYNEAFF. The sequenced CDR3 bases are TGTGCCAGTAGTATTATAGCGGGAGGCTACAATGAG.

Judged by frequency, this clone is medium-sized. Partial CDR3 DNA: TGTGCCAGCAGCGCAGGGGGTGGTCGTGAAAAA. This sequence encodes CASSAGGGREK. The whole CDR3 reads CASSAGGGREKLFF. The J gene is TRBJ1-4, the V gene TRBV7-9; 7 bases align to TRBD1. The observed sequence ends 3 residues before the CDR3 terminus, with the missing tail filled in from the germline J gene. The length of the CDR3 is 14 residues. V trimming: 5 bases; J trimming: 7 bases; junction bases outside the gene matches: 7. The germline CDR1 and CDR2 sequences are SEHNR and FQNEAQ (reference sequence).

Comments on this clone: The read stops 3 residues short of the end of the CDR3; the missing end is completed from the germline J gene. The chain joins TRBV6-1 to TRBJ1-1; D uncertain. This CDR3 is 15 amino acids long. The V gene's germline CDR1 is MNHNS and CDR2 SASEGT. CDR3 DNA, as far as it was read: TGTGCCAGCAGTGAATTCTCTGTGGTTGGCCACGAG. This translates into CASSEFSVVGHE. The whole CDR3 sequence reads CASSEFSVVGHEAFF.

Details on this clone: From the germline J gene comes the end of the CDR3, since the read stops 3 residues before it. The chain has TRBV28 and TRBJ1-1; tentatively, D is TRBD1 (5 bases). Germline CDR1 reads MDHEN; CDR2 reads SYDVKM. Trimming removed 2 bases at V and 5 bases at J, with 15 bases between. CDR3 length: 15 amino acids. The CDR3 sequence is CASSLQQSAGTEAFF. The sequenced part of the CDR3 DNA is TGTGCCAGCAGTTTACAGCAGAGCGCAGGGACTGAA.

This clone is called medium-sized (0.01 to 0.1%) based on its frequency. The CDR3 is cut off 3 residues early in the read; its end comes from the germline J gene. This chain links TRBV19 with TRBJ1-2; perhaps TRBD1 as D (5 bases). The V end lost 5 bases, the J end lost 4 bases, and 11 bases lay between the germline ends. Germline CDR1 and CDR2: LNHDA and SQIVND (reference sequence). CDR3 length: 13 residues. CDR3 in amino acids: CASSAGQGYGYTF. The CDR3 bases that were read are TGTGCCAGTAGTGCGGGGCAGGGCTATGGC.

Concerning this clone: The read ends 3 residues shy of where the CDR3 ends; the end is completed using the germline J gene. The rearrangement links TRBV19 to TRBJ2-7, with D perhaps matching TRBD1 or TRBD2 (6 bases each). Germline V gives CDR1 LNHDA, CDR2 SQIVND (reference sequence). Trimming took off 5 bases at V and 6 bases at J, with 20 bases between the two ends. The CDR3 sequence is 15 residues long. This CDR3 is CASSPLGVGGGEQYF. The sequenced CDR3 bases are TGTGCCAGTAGTCCCCTTGGGGTAGGGGGAGGCGAG. Full variable domain (remainder filled in from reference TRBV19 and TRBJ2-7): DGGITQSPKYLFRKEGQNVTLSCEQNLNHDAMYWYRQDPGQGLRLIYYSQIVNDFQKGDIAEGYSVSREKKESFPLTVTSAQKNPTAFYLCASSPLGVGGGEQYFGPGTRLTVT.

Its frequency marks this clone as medium-sized. From the germline J gene comes the end of the CDR3, since the read stops 3 residues before it. J is TRBJ1-5 and V is TRBV28, with 8 bases identical to TRBD1. This CDR3 contains 14 residues. The trim removed 2 bases at V and 5 bases at J, leaving 2 bases unmatched. Germline assignment: CDR1 MDHEN and CDR2 SYDVKM. The CDR3 spells CASSLLQGDQPQHF. The CDR3 DNA, read in part, is TGTGCCAGCAGTTTACTACAGGGGGATCAGCCC.

This clone is medium-sized by frequency. The missing CDR3 end, 3 residues past where the read stops, is filled in from the germline J gene. This rearrangement joins TRBV5-4 to TRBJ2-2, with no clear D. The CDR3 spans 15 residues. Germline V gene sequence: CDR1 SGHNT, CDR2 YYREEE (reference sequence). Deletions cut 0 bases from V and 2 bases from J, with 8 bases between. CDR3 bases read: TGTGCCAGCAGCTTGGGGGCTGGAAACACCGGGGAG. Translating gives CASSLGAGNTGE. The full CDR3 reads CASSLGAGNTGELFF.

Of note for this clone: The read terminates 3 residues ahead of where the CDR3 ends, so the germline J gene completes it. The chain combines TRBV10-2 with TRBJ1-5; D uncertain. The CDR3 has 15 amino acids. V lost 0 bases to trimming and J lost 3 bases, with 9 bases between them. CDR1 is WSHSY, CDR2 SAAADI, per germline. This chain's CDR3 is CASSESSPYNQPQHF. The sequenced part of the CDR3 DNA is TGCGCCAGCAGTGAGTCAAGTCCCTACAATCAGCCC.

Notes on this clone: The CDR3 is cut off 3 residues early in the read; its end comes from the germline J gene. The genes are TRBV7-8 and TRBJ1-3, with D unresolved. This CDR3 spans 14 amino acids. Trimming pared 3 bases from V and 0 bases from J, leaving 6 bases between. CDR1 SGHVS and CDR2 FQNEAQ come from the germline V gene. CDR3 sequence reads: CASSFFSSGNTIYF. The sequenced CDR3 bases are TGTGCCAGCAGCTTTTTCAGCTCTGGAAACACC.

For this clone: Read coverage stops 3 residues before the CDR3 terminus; the germline J gene supplies the remainder. The rearrangement joins TRBV6-2 or TRBV6-3 to TRBJ2-5; 9 bases are a match to TRBD1. Looked up from germline, CDR1 is MNHEY and CDR2 is SVGEGT. The J segment lost 1 base and the V segment lost 5 bases, leaving 5 bases of the junction unmatched. The CDR3 has 15 amino acids. CDR3 loop: CASSRPTGGQETQYF. The sequenced part of the CDR3 DNA is TGTGCCAGCAGTCGGCCGACAGGGGGCCAAGAGACC.

Turning to this clone: The read gets to within 3 residues of the CDR3 end, and the germline J gene fills in the rest. The rearrangement links TRBV29-1 to TRBJ2-1; 8 bases match TRBD2. This CDR3 contains 15 residues. CDR1 is SQVTM and CDR2 is ANQGSEA in the germline V gene. The junction had 8 bases not matched to a gene; V was cut back by 3 bases and J by 4 bases. The sequenced CDR3 bases are TGCAGCGTTGATGGGGCAGCGGGGGATTACAATGAG. Amino acid sequence: CSVDGAAGDYNE. The entire CDR3 sequence reads CSVDGAAGDYNEQFF.

Note on this clone: The read stops 3 residues short of the end of the CDR3; the missing end is completed from the germline J gene. V usage is TRBV11-2 and J usage is TRBJ2-7; D might be TRBD1 (6 bases). The germline V gene has CDR1 SGHAT and CDR2 FQNNGV. This CDR3 is built from 13 residues. Trimming stripped 2 bases from V and 4 bases from J, with 9 bases between. The sequenced CDR3 bases are TGTGCCAGCAGCTTACACACAGGGTACGAG. Protein product: CASSLHTGYE. The entire CDR3 protein is CASSLHTGYEQYF.

Measured by frequency, this clone is large. CDR3 sequence: CASNYRGTSIGNTEAFF. Partial CDR3 DNA: TGTGCCAGCAACTACAGGGGGACCTCAATCGGGAACACTGAA. The V and J genes are TRBV6-2 or TRBV6-3 and TRBJ1-1; 8 nucleotides agree with TRBD1. The read halts 3 residues ahead of the CDR3 end, with the missing end drawn from the germline J gene. The CDR3 contains 17 residues. The junction had 14 bases not matched to a gene; V was cut back by 7 bases and J by 1 base. Germline V gene data show CDR1 as MNHEY and CDR2 as SVGEGT.

This clone shows up as medium-sized (0.01 to 0.1%) by frequency. Here the CDR3 reads CASSLRFGPSYEQYF. The CDR3 bases that were read are TGTGCCAGCAGCTTACGGTTTGGGCCTTCCTACGAG. The chain recombines TRBV7-7 with TRBJ2-7; no clear D. The sequenced fragment ends 3 residues before the CDR3 boundary, so the rest is inferred from the germline J gene. The CDR3 has 15 residues. Germline values: CDR1 SSHAT, CDR2 FNYEAQ (reference sequence). The ends were cut back, 2 bases at V and 1 base at J, with 12 bases in the middle.

Regarding this clone: The CDR3 end lies 3 residues beyond the end of the read and is filled in from the germline J gene. V and J are TRBV20-1 and TRBJ1-2, with 8 bases fitting TRBD1. The length of the CDR3 is 16 residues. After removal of 3 bases from V and 0 bases from J, the junction contained 9 bases not matched to a gene. Germline-derived CDR1 and CDR2 are DFQATT and SNEGSKA (reference sequence). The DNA read from the CDR3 is TGCAGTGCTAGGGAACGACAGGGGCCGCCTAACTATGGC. Protein product: CSARERQGPPNYG. The entire CDR3 protein reads CSARERQGPPNYGYTF.

Of note for this clone: The read halts 3 residues ahead of the CDR3 end, with the missing end drawn from the germline J gene. The V and J genes are TRBV7-2 and TRBJ1-3; D possibly corresponds to TRBD1 (5 bases). This CDR3 contains 15 residues. Germline-derived CDR1 and CDR2 are SGHTA and FQGNSA. Trimming shortened V by 1 base and J by 0 bases, and 7 bases separated the two germline ends. The CDR3 loop is CASSLGRDSGNTIYF. Partial CDR3 DNA: TGTGCCAGCAGCTTAGGCAGGGACTCTGGAAACACC.

Remarks on this clone: The DNA ends 3 residues before the CDR3 does, and the rest of the CDR3 is filled in from the germline J gene. This chain joins TRBV20-1 and TRBJ1-5, with 9 bases identical to TRBD1. Germline V gives CDR1 DFQATT, CDR2 SNEGSKA (reference sequence). The junction had 18 bases not matched to a gene; V was cut back by 3 bases and J by 3 bases. There are 19 residues in the CDR3. The CDR3 loop is CSASPRTGAQELINQPQHF. CDR3 DNA (partial): TGCAGTGCTAGCCCCAGGACAGGGGCCCAGGAACTCATCAATCAGCCC.

As regards this clone: The DNA ends 3 residues before the CDR3 does, and the rest of the CDR3 is filled in from the germline J gene. Other DNA sequences of this sample code for an identical CDR3. The chain carries TRBV5-4 and TRBJ2-7; 9 bases line up with TRBD1. The trim removed 4 bases at V and 1 base at J, leaving 3 bases unmatched. Germline CDR1 reads SGHNT; CDR2 reads YYREEE (reference sequence). The CDR3 totals 14 residues. Partial CDR3 DNA: TGTGCCAGCAGCCCTGGACAGGGGTCCTACGAG. Its protein product is CASSPGQGSYE. The CDR3 reads in full as CASSPGQGSYEQYF.

On this clone itself: The CDR3 end is not reached by the read, which stops 3 residues before it; the germline J gene fills it in. This chain uses TRBV28 with TRBJ1-1; no definite D call. Germline assignment: CDR1 MDHEN and CDR2 SYDVKM. V was pared by 2 bases and J by 3 bases, with 7 bases between. The CDR3 sequence is 13 residues long. CDR3 residues: CASSLQYHTEAFF. Incomplete CDR3 DNA: TGTGCCAGCAGTTTACAGTATCACACTGAA. The full variable domain, its missing parts supplied by reference TRBV28 and TRBJ1-1, is DVKVTQSSRYLVKRTGEKVFLECVQDMDHENMFWYRQDPGLGLRLIYFSYDVKMKEKGDIPEGYSVSREKKERFSLILESASTNQTSMYLCASSLQYHTEAFFGQGTRLTVV.

Judged by frequency, this clone is medium-sized (0.01 to 0.1%). Read sequence stops 3 residues before the CDR3 end, and the germline J gene provides the missing end. The chain is built from TRBV14 and TRBJ1-2; unclear D gene. The V and J ends lost 0 bases and 2 bases respectively, with 7 bases between them. The CDR3 has 14 residues. The germline V gene encodes CDR1 SGHDN and CDR2 FVKESK. CDR3 loop: CASSQEGLNYGYTF. The CDR3 bases that were read are TGTGCCAGCAGCCAAGAGGGCCTCAACTATGGC.